This T cell receptor beta chain was captured in a study of shared clonotypes between healthy human individuals. Deep was the level used in running the assay. Several immunoSEQ plates held equal portions of the genomic DNA taken from each subset. In the authors' methods: Filtering differed since immunoSEQ provided only junctions, with no quality scores. Assay used: immunoSEQ multiplex PCR; TCRdb lists only in-frame clones, some missing. The V and J calls and clone size are taken from that table; D and trimming were inferred from the DNA. In the table there are hundreds of thousands of clones, roughly four fifths of which are singletons. Trimming removed 5 bases from V and 6 bases from J, with 6 bases in between. CDR1 and CDR2 from the germline V gene are SGHAT and FQNNGV. The CDR3 totals 11 residues. Study results and caveats: The low donor count limited represented genetic and exposure-history diversity.

As for this clone: Its antigen is unknown. A single base separates this from a much larger clone, so it may be a read error.

Sequencing was done on a sample of PBMCs. This sequence originates from a middle-aged woman in good health. Some clones in this sample may be carry-over from other donors' samples. The chain carries TRBV11-2 and TRBJ2-3; D ambiguous. The CDR3 spells CASSVGDTQYF. For the CDR3, the DNA is TGTGCCAGCAGCGTCGGGGATACGCAGTATTTT.